This T cell receptor beta chain was identified in a study of response to subunit inactivated influenza vaccine. Via MiXCR, TCRdb re-called the RT-PCR reads, giving one row per CDR3 protein. Found here are 150,000 to 200,000 distinct CDR3 sequences, around 10% of them singletons; the top ten hold around 40%. Study observations and caveats: Seasonal influenza vaccination, on each occasion, was suggested by the authors to recruit few new T cells.

CDR1 is MNHEY and CDR2 is SMNVEV in the germline V gene (reference sequence). The CDR3 is 15 residues long. V lost 2 bases and J 4 bases, leaving 13 bases between the germline ends. In regard to this clonotype: The antigen remains undetermined.

V gene TRBV27 combines with J gene TRBJ2-3, with D tentatively TRBD1 (6 bases). The clonotype originates from a man aged 45 to 70 who received an inactivated influenza vaccine. Material: CD8+ T cells sorted from PBMCs, obtained less than 30 months after vaccination. CDR3 DNA: TGTGCCAGCAGTTTAGAAACAGGGCCTCCAGATACGCAGTATTTT. It yields the protein CASSLETGPPDTQYF.